This paragraph covers one T cell receptor (beta chain) sequence. Germline V gives CDR1 SGHTA, CDR2 FQGNSA. The CDR3 has 14 residues. Trimming cost V 5 bases and J 2 bases; bases outside gene matches: 5. The data originate from a study of blood T cell repertoires in COVID-19. In the study overall: From T cells, B-cell-depleted T cells, or PBMCs came the material, which was cDNA or gDNA.

Some clones are missing from TCRdb's copy, which holds only in-frame ones; the method was immunoSEQ multiplex PCR. The table lists about 200,000 clones, 87% of them singletons. The recovered donors of Cohort 3 showed two negative PCRs, clearance, or symptom resolution. This clonotype originated in a woman in her twenties or thirties who had recovered from COVID-19. This chain joins TRBV7-2 and TRBJ1-2; TRBD1 matches 7 bases. The source material was PBMCs or T cells enriched from blood (not recorded which). Written as DNA, the CDR3 is TGTGCCAGCAGCCACACGACAGGGAACTATGGCTACACCTTC. Translated: CASSHTTGNYGYTF.